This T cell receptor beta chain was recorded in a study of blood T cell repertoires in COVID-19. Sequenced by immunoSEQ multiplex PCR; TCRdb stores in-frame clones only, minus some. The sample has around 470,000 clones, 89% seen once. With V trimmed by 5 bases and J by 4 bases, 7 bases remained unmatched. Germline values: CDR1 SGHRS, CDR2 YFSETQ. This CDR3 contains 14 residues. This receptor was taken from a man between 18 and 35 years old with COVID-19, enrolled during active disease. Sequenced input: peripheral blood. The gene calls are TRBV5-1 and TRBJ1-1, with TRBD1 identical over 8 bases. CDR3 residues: CASSSQGVPTEAFF. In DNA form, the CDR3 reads TGCGCCAGCAGTTCACAGGGGGTTCCCACTGAAGCTTTCTTT.